The sequence of this TCR beta chain was determined in a study of CD8 T cells in ankylosing spondylitis. The CDR3 has 13 residues. V gave up 8 bases and J gave up 1 base, with 11 bases separating them. TCRdb analysed the 5' RACE reads with MiXCR anew, one entry per CDR3 protein. The sample contains 380,000 or so distinct CDR3 sequences, around 20% of which appear only once. Regarding the study as a whole: Fewer than ten highly homologous variants made up a TCR beta motif that seemed to typify ankylosing spondylitis blood. Existing reports had already noted some motif variants in reactive arthritis synovial fluid and blood. Reportedly, significant enrichment of disease-linked clones occurred in matched ankylosing spondylitis synovial fluid.

As for this clonotype: The antigen remains undetermined.

The TCR was taken from a male donor with ankylosing spondylitis or in good health (not recorded which). The chain carries TRBV12-3 or TRBV12-4 and TRBJ1-1; D is undetermined. The sequencing input was blood, either unsorted or a sorted T cell fraction (not recorded which). CDR3 sequence: CASDGRENTEAFF. The CDR3 bases are TGTGCCAGCGATGGCCGGGAGAACACTGAAGCTTTCTTT.